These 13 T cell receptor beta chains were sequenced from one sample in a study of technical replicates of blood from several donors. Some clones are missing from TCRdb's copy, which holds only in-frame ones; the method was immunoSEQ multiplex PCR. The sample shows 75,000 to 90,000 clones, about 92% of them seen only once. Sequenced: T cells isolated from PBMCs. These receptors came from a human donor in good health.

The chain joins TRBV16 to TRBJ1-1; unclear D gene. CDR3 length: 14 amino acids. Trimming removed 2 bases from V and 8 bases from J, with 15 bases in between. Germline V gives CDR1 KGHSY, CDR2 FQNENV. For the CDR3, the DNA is TGTGCCAGCAGCCAAAGTTCGACACGGATCGAAGCTTTCTTT. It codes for CASSQSSTRIEAFF.

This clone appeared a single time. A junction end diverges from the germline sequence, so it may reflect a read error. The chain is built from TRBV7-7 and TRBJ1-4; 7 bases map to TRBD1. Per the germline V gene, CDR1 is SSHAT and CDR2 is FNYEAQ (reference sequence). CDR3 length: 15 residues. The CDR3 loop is CASSYRGLPNEKLFF. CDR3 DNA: TGTGCTAGCAGTTACAGGGGCCTGCCTAATGAAAAACTGTTTTTT.

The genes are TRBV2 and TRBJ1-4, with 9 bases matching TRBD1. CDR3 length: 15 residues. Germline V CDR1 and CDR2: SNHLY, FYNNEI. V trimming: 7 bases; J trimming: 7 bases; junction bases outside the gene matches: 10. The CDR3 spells CASIPRGQGGEKLFF. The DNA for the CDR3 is TGTGCCAGCATCCCCCGGGGACAGGGAGGTGAAAAACTGTTTTTT.

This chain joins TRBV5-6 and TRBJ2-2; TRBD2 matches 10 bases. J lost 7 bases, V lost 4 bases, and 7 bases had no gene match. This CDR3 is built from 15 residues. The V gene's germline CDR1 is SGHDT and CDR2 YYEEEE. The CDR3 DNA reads TGTGCCAGCAGCCGGGGACTAGCGACGGGCGGGGAGCTGTTTTTT. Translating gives CASSRGLATGGELFF.

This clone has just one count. CDR3 DNA sequence: TGTGCCAGCAGCTTGGGGTACGAGCGGACAGCCGGGGAGCTGTTTTTT. Its protein product is CASSLGYERTAGELFF. The J gene is TRBJ2-2, the V gene TRBV5-4; D is possibly TRBD1 (6 bases). The V gene's germline CDR1 is SGHNT and CDR2 YYREEE (reference sequence). Trimming removed 0 bases from V and 6 bases from J, with 15 bases in between. This CDR3 region has 16 residues. The whole variable domain, filled in from reference TRBV5-4 and TRBJ2-2, reads ETGVTQSPTHLIKTRGQQVTLRCSSQSGHNTVSWYQQALGQGPQFIFQYYREEENGRGNFPPRFSGLQFPNYSSELNVNALELDDSALYLCASSLGYERTAGELFFGEGSRLTVL.

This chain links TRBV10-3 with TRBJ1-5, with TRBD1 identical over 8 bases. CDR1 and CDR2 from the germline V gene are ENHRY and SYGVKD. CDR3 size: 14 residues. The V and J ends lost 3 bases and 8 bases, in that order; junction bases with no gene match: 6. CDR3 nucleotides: TGTGCCATCAGTGACTATGTACAGGGGGAGCCCCAGCATTTT. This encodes CAISDYVQGEPQHF.

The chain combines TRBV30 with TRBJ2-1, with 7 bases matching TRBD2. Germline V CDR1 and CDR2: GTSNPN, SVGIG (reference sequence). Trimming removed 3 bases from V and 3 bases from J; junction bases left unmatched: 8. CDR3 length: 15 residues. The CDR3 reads CAWRMAGLHYNEQFF. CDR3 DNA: TGTGCCTGGAGAATGGCGGGACTACACTACAATGAGCAGTTCTTC.

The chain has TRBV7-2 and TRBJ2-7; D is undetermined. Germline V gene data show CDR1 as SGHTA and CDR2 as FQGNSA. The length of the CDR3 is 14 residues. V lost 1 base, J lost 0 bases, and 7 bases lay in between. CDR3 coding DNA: TGTGCCAGCAGCTTAGTGGGCTACTCCTACGAGCAGTACTTC. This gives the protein CASSLVGYSYEQYF.

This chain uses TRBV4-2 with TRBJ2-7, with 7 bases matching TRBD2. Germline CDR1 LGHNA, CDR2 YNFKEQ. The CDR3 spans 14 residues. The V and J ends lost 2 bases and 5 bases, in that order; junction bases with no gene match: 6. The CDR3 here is CASSQSGRADEQYF. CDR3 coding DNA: TGTGCCAGCAGCCAAAGTGGGAGGGCCGACGAGCAGTACTTC.

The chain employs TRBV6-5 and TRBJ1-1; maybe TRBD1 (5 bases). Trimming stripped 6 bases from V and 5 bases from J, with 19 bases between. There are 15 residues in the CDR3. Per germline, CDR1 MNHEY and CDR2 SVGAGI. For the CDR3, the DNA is TGTGCCAGCAGGCCTACGAGGGGCGCGGGGACTGAAGCTTTCTTT. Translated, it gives CASRPTRGAGTEAFF.

This CDR3 is CASSLAWGTNTEAFF. CDR3 nucleotide sequence: TGTGCCAGCAGCTTGGCCTGGGGGACTAACACTGAAGCTTTCTTT. The chain is built from TRBV5-4 and TRBJ1-1; perhaps TRBD1 as D (5 bases). The V and J ends lost 0 bases and 2 bases respectively, with 11 bases between them. Germline assignment: CDR1 SGHNT and CDR2 YYREEE (reference sequence). The CDR3 sequence is 15 residues long.

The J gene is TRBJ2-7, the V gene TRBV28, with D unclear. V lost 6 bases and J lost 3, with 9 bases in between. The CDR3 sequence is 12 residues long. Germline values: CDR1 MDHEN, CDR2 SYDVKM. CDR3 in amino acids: CASRKSSYEQYF. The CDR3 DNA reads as TGTGCCAGCAGGAAGAGTAGCTACGAGCAGTACTTC.

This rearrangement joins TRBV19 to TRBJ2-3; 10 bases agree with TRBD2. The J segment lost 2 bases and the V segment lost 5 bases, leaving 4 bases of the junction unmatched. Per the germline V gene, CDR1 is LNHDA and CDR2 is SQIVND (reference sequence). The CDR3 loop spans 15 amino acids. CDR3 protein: CASSYLAGDTDTQYF. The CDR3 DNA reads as TGTGCCAGTAGTTATCTAGCGGGGGACACAGATACGCAGTATTTT.